The source of this T cell receptor beta chain is a study of graft-versus-host responses after intestinal transplantation. Study context: All recipients were given anti-thymocyte globulin induction, and tacrolimus and steroids were then administered for roughly three years.

TCRdb keeps only in-frame clones here, not all; method: immunoSEQ multiplex PCR. The sample has about 50,000 clones; 92% are singletons. Broader study findings: GvH clones appeared in recipient marrow, some first in ileum or blood.

This clone was detected a few times. The antigen remains undetermined. This CDR3 has 17 amino acids. Trimming took 2 bases from V and 0 from J, leaving 14 bases between them. Germline V gene lookup returns CDR1 SGHTA and CDR2 FQGNSA. The sequence was collected from a human donor who was the organ donor for an intestinal transplant. J is TRBJ1-5 and V is TRBV7-2, with D uncertain. Sequenced here: unstimulated CD4+ T cells sorted from spleen or lymph node cells, sampled before transplant. In DNA, the CDR3 is TGTGCCAGCAGCTTAAGGGATCAGTCCAGTAGCAATCAGCCCCAGCATTTT. It is translated as CASSLRDQSSSNQPQHF.